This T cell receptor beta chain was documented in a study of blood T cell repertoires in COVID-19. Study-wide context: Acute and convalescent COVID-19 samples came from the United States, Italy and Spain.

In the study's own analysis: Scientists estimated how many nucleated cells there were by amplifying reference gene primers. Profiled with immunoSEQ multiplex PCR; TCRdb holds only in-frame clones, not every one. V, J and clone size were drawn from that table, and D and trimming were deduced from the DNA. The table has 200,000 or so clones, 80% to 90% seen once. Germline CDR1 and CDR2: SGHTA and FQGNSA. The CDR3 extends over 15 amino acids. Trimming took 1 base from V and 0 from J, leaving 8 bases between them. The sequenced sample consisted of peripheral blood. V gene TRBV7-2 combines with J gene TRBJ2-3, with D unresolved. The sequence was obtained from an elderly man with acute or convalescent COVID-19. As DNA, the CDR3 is TGTGCCAGCAGCTTAGGCCGGTCTAGCACAGATACGCAGTATTTT. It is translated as CASSLGRSSTDTQYF.